The next 27 T cell receptor beta chains were all read from a single sample in a study of cytomegalovirus exposure and HLA in healthy donors. The PCR had 60 Vbeta and 13 Jbeta primers. Profiled with immunoSEQ multiplex PCR; TCRdb holds only in-frame clones, not every one. The sample includes over 100,000 clones. The sequenced sample consisted of PBMCs. The source is a woman aged 40 to 50 in good health and CMV-seropositive.

The chain has TRBV9 and TRBJ2-7, with TRBD2 matching over 16 bases. The CDR3 consists of 17 residues. Germline V CDR1 and CDR2: SGDLS, YYNGEE. The trim removed 3 bases at V and 3 bases at J, leaving 6 bases unmatched. CDR3 nucleotide sequence: TGTGCCAGCAGCGCCGGGACTAGCGGGAGGGATTACTACGAGCAGTACTTC. This translates into CASSAGTSGRDYYEQYF.

This rearrangement joins TRBV30 to TRBJ1-4; D is ambiguous. The CDR3 runs to 11 residues. From germline, CDR1 is GTSNPN and CDR2 SVGIG (reference sequence). Trimming removed 8 bases at V and 4 bases at J, with 8 bases between. The CDR3 loop is CALLYNEKLFF. In nucleotides, the CDR3 is TGTGCCCTACTCTATAATGAAAAACTGTTTTTT.

The chain links TRBV9 to TRBJ2-7; 9 nucleotides match TRBD1. The CDR3 is 15 residues long. Germline V gene lookup returns CDR1 SGDLS and CDR2 YYNGEE. J was trimmed by 9 bases and V by 2 bases; bases with no gene match: 12. CDR3 nucleotide sequence: TGTGCCAGCAGCGTCACCGGGACAGGGACGTCGAGGCAGTACTTC. Amino acid sequence: CASSVTGTGTSRQYF.

The genes are TRBV7-8 and TRBJ1-4; D perhaps matches TRBD1 (6 bases). The CDR3 has 16 amino acids. V lost 0 bases and J 7 bases, leaving 15 bases between the germline ends. Germline-derived CDR1 and CDR2 are SGHVS and FQNEAQ. As DNA, the CDR3 is TGTGCCAGCAGCTTAGCGCAAGGGTTAGGGGGTGAAAAACTGTTTTTT. This translates into CASSLAQGLGGEKLFF.

The chain uses TRBV5-1 and TRBJ2-5, with 11 positions matching TRBD2. With 0 bases clipped from V and 1 base from J, the junction kept 5 bases outside the gene matches. The germline V gene encodes CDR1 SGHRS and CDR2 YFSETQ. The CDR3 loop spans 17 amino acids. CDR3 residues: CASSLGQGLAVQETQYF. CDR3 DNA sequence: TGCGCCAGCAGCTTGGGTCAGGGACTAGCGGTCCAAGAGACCCAGTACTTC.

The chain carries TRBV5-1 and TRBJ2-5, with 8 bases aligning to TRBD1. Germline CDR1 and CDR2: SGHRS and YFSETQ. The CDR3 spans 14 residues. Trimming removed 2 bases from V and 5 bases from J; junction bases left unmatched: 5. The CDR3 loop is CASSLDRGRETQYF. The CDR3 coding sequence is TGCGCCAGCAGCTTAGACAGGGGCAGGGAGACCCAGTACTTC.

The chain joins TRBV28 to TRBJ1-2, with a weak D call TRBD1 (5 bases). The CDR3 has 14 amino acids. Germline loops: CDR1 MDHEN, CDR2 SYDVKM. The germline V and J ends were trimmed by 2 bases and 8 bases, with 15 bases remaining between them. The chain's CDR3 is CASSLTSPQAGYTF. Written as DNA, the CDR3 is TGTGCCAGCAGTTTAACCTCCCCACAGGCCGGCTACACCTTC.

This chain uses TRBV19 with TRBJ2-5; weak D call: TRBD2 (6 bases). The germline CDR1 and CDR2 sequences are LNHDA and SQIVND (reference sequence). V was trimmed by 2 bases and J by 1 base, leaving 11 bases between them. CDR3 length equals 15 residues. CDR3: CASSISREAQETQYF. CDR3 in DNA: TGTGCCAGTAGTATATCGCGGGAAGCCCAAGAGACCCAGTACTTC.

The chain carries TRBV6-5 and TRBJ2-1, with a weak D call TRBD2 (6 bases). The germline V and J ends were trimmed by 2 bases and 0 bases, with 11 bases remaining between them. Germline V gives CDR1 MNHEY, CDR2 SVGAGI. The CDR3 totals 16 residues. The CDR3 loop reads CASSYHRGSSYNEQFF. In DNA form, the CDR3 reads TGTGCCAGCAGTTACCACCGGGGGAGCTCCTACAATGAGCAGTTCTTC.

This chain joins TRBV29-1 and TRBJ2-3, with D possibly matching TRBD1 (7 bases). V lost 7 bases to trimming and J lost 0 bases, with 17 bases between them. From germline, CDR1 is SQVTM and CDR2 ANQGSEA. This CDR3 is built from 15 residues. The CDR3 loop is CSAAGQLTSTDTQYF. As DNA, the CDR3 is TGCAGCGCCGCGGGACAGCTCACTAGCACAGATACGCAGTATTTT.

V usage is TRBV27 and J usage is TRBJ1-1; D is possibly TRBD1 (5 bases). CDR1 MNHEY and CDR2 SMNVEV come from the germline V gene (reference sequence). The germline V and J ends were trimmed by 2 bases and 1 base, with 11 bases remaining between them. This CDR3 contains 15 residues. The CDR3 reads CASSLAGTTNTEAFF. CDR3 in DNA: TGTGCCAGCAGTTTAGCCGGGACTACGAACACTGAAGCTTTCTTT.

The V gene is TRBV28, the J gene TRBJ2-7, with 10 bases fitting TRBD2. This CDR3 is 15 amino acids long. The V and J ends lost 3 bases and 4 bases, in that order; junction bases with no gene match: 6. The germline V gene has CDR1 MDHEN and CDR2 SYDVKM. CDR3 nucleotide sequence: TGTGCCAGCAGTTTGGCTAGCGGGAGAATTTACGAGCAGTACTTC. It codes for CASSLASGRIYEQYF.

This chain links TRBV29-1 with TRBJ1-2, with D possibly TRBD1 on 5 matching bases. The CDR3 is 13 residues long. The germline gives CDR1 SQVTM, CDR2 ANQGSEA. V lost 5 bases and J 7 bases, leaving 17 bases between the germline ends. CDR3 DNA: TGCAGCGTTAGTCAGGGCGGGAGAACTGGCTACACCTTC. Protein sequence: CSVSQGGRTGYTF.

The CDR3 reads CARSPEREDPQDTQYF. DNA for the CDR3: TGTGCCAGAAGCCCCGAGCGGGAGGATCCCCAAGATACGCAGTATTTT. V is TRBV5-3 and J is TRBJ2-3; 9 positions agree with TRBD2. TRBV5-3 is an open reading frame, and its role is uncertain. The V and J ends lost 4 bases and 5 bases, in that order; junction bases with no gene match: 11. The CDR3 length is 16 residues.

CDR3 sequence reads: CASSPRTGGNTEAFF. The CDR3 coding sequence is TGTGCCAGCAGCCCAAGGACAGGGGGGAACACTGAAGCTTTCTTT. The gene calls are TRBV11-1 and TRBJ1-1; 10 bases map to TRBD1. From germline, CDR1 is SGHAT and CDR2 FQDESV (reference sequence). V shed 5 bases, J shed 1 base, and the junction held 4 bases outside the gene matches. This CDR3 has 15 amino acids. Together with reference TRBV11-1 and TRBJ1-1, the CDR3 gives the full variable domain: EAEVAQSPRYKITEKSQAVAFWCDPISGHATLYWYRQILGQGPELLVQFQDESVVDDSQLPKDRFSAERLKGVDSTLKIQPAELGDSAMYLCASSPRTGGNTEAFFGQGTRLTVV.

V gene TRBV6-5 combines with J gene TRBJ2-5, with D tentatively TRBD2 (6 bases). Germline-derived CDR1 and CDR2 are MNHEY and SVGAGI. Trimming took 6 bases from V and 5 from J, leaving 13 bases between them. CDR3 length: 13 amino acids. In nucleotides, the CDR3 is TGTGCCAGCAGCCTAAGCCGGGGGGAGACCCAGTACTTC. Protein sequence: CASSLSRGETQYF.

This CDR3 reads CASSLDGYTDTQYF. CDR3 nucleotide sequence: TGTGCCAGCAGCTTAGACGGGTACACAGATACGCAGTATTTT. The rearrangement uses TRBV7-9 and TRBJ2-3; D unresolved. This CDR3 comprises 14 residues. Looked up from germline, CDR1 is SEHNR and CDR2 is FQNEAQ (reference sequence). Trimming shortened V by 1 base and J by 2 bases, and 7 bases separated the two germline ends.

V is TRBV6-4 and J is TRBJ2-3, with D tentatively TRBD2 (6 bases). The CDR3 is 14 amino acids. V was clipped by 0 bases and J by 4 bases, with 8 bases between them. Germline V gene lookup returns CDR1 MRHNA and CDR2 SNTAGT. The CDR3 DNA reads as TGTGCCAGCAGTGACTCGTCTAGCGCAGATACGCAGTATTTT. Residues: CASSDSSSADTQYF.

The chain employs TRBV29-1 and TRBJ1-1, with 8 positions matching TRBD1. V shed 7 bases and J 1 base; nucleotides not matched to a gene: 2. Germline V gene sequence: CDR1 SQVTM, CDR2 ANQGSEA. The length of the CDR3 is 12 residues. CDR3 bases: TGCAGCGAAGGGACAGGGAACACTGAAGCTTTCTTT. This encodes CSEGTGNTEAFF.

The chain recombines TRBV5-4 with TRBJ2-1, with 7 bases that match TRBD1. CDR3 length: 15 amino acids. The trim removed 6 bases at V and 2 bases at J, leaving 8 bases unmatched. The germline gives CDR1 SGHNT, CDR2 YYREEE (reference sequence). The CDR3 is CASNGRDRAYNEQFF. Here the CDR3 DNA reads TGTGCCAGCAACGGCCGAGACAGGGCCTACAATGAGCAGTTCTTC. Filled out from reference TRBV5-4 and TRBJ2-1, the complete variable domain reads ETGVTQSPTHLIKTRGQQVTLRCSSQSGHNTVSWYQQALGQGPQFIFQYYREEENGRGNFPPRFSGLQFPNYSSELNVNALELDDSALYLCASNGRDRAYNEQFFGPGTRLTVL.

The chain couples TRBV28 to TRBJ2-7; D is unresolved. Deletions cut 5 bases from V and 7 bases from J, with 15 bases between. Germline V gene sequence: CDR1 MDHEN, CDR2 SYDVKM. CDR3 length equals 13 residues. The CDR3 loop reads CASSLPNPSEQYF. CDR3 nucleotide sequence: TGTGCCAGCAGTCTACCGAACCCTTCGGAGCAGTACTTC.

V and J are TRBV5-8 and TRBJ1-5, with D possibly being TRBD1 (5 bases). Germline V lookup: CDR1 SGHTS, CDR2 YDEGEE. V gave up 3 bases and J gave up 5 bases, with 12 bases separating them. The length of the CDR3 is 14 residues. The CDR3 is CASSSSQGHQPQHF. DNA of the CDR3: TGTGCCAGCAGCTCGTCCCAGGGTCATCAGCCCCAGCATTTT.

The chain carries TRBV11-1 and TRBJ2-7; weak D call: TRBD2 (6 bases). Germline V gives CDR1 SGHAT, CDR2 FQDESV (reference sequence). Trimming cost V 5 bases and J 4 bases, with 18 bases left between them. This CDR3 has 15 residues. CDR3 in DNA: TGTGCCAGCAGCCAGCTAGCCGGAGGGAAGTACGAGCAGTACTTC. This codes for CASSQLAGGKYEQYF.

V usage is TRBV2 and J usage is TRBJ1-2; D may be TRBD1 (6 bases). CDR1 is SNHLY and CDR2 is FYNNEI in the germline V gene. V lost 10 bases to trimming and J lost 4 bases, with 16 bases between them. CDR3 size: 13 residues. This CDR3 is CATGAGEGYGYTF. The DNA for the CDR3 is TGTGCCACCGGGGCAGGGGAGGGCTATGGCTACACCTTC.

The V gene is TRBV25-1, the J gene TRBJ2-7; D is undetermined. The V end was cut by 2 bases, the J end by 6 bases, with 8 bases between. The germline gives CDR1 MGHDK, CDR2 SYGVNS. This CDR3 contains 12 residues. The CDR3 protein is CASSELFSEQYF. DNA for the CDR3: TGTGCCAGCAGTGAACTTTTCTCCGAGCAGTACTTC.

The V call is TRBV28, the J call TRBJ2-1; the D gene is possibly TRBD2 (6 bases). Germline loops: CDR1 MDHEN, CDR2 SYDVKM. CDR3 length: 13 amino acids. V lost 4 bases to trimming and J lost 5 bases, with 9 bases between them. This CDR3 reads CASSWDFNNEQFF. CDR3 in DNA: TGTGCCAGCAGTTGGGACTTTAACAATGAGCAGTTCTTC. The full variable domain, with the rest looked up from reference TRBV28 and TRBJ2-1, is DVKVTQSSRYLVKRTGEKVFLECVQDMDHENMFWYRQDPGLGLRLIYFSYDVKMKEKGDIPEGYSVSREKKERFSLILESASTNQTSMYLCASSWDFNNEQFFGPGTRLTVL.

The rearrangement links TRBV28 to TRBJ2-7; perhaps TRBD2 as D (6 bases). Germline lookup yields CDR1 MDHEN and CDR2 SYDVKM. Trimming took off 4 bases at V and 7 bases at J, with 17 bases between the two ends. CDR3 length: 14 amino acids. Here the CDR3 DNA reads TGTGCCAGCAGTTACCGGGACGGACTACGGGAGCAGTACTTC. Residues: CASSYRDGLREQYF.